This T cell receptor beta chain was captured in a study of T cell responses to AZD1222 COVID-19 vaccine. Germline CDR1 is SGHAT and CDR2 is FQDESV (reference sequence). The CDR3 contains 15 residues. The V end was cut by 7 bases, the J end by 3 bases, with 18 bases between. TCRdb's copy holds only in-frame clones and misses some; the assay was immunoSEQ multiplex PCR. The table has about 110,000 clones, more than 75% seen once. The TCR originated in an adult in good health. Specimen: peripheral blood, collected on day 0 of AZD1222 vaccination. This chain connects TRBV11-1 to TRBJ2-5, with D unclear. Here the CDR3 DNA reads TGTGCCAGCACCATCTCCCTAAATCCTGAAGAGACCCAGTACTTC. Translating gives CASTISLNPEETQYF.